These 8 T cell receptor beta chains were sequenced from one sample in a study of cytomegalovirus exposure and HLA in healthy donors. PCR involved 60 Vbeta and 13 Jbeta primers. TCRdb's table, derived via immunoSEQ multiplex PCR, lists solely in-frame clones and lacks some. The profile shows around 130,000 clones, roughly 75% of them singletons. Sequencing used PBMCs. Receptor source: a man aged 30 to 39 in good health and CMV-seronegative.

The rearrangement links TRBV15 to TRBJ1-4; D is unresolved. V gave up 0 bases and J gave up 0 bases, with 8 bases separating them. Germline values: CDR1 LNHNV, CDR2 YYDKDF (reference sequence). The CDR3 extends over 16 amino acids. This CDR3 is CATSRDRFSTNEKLFF. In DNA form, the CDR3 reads TGTGCCACCAGCAGAGATCGGTTTTCAACTAATGAAAAACTGTTTTTT.

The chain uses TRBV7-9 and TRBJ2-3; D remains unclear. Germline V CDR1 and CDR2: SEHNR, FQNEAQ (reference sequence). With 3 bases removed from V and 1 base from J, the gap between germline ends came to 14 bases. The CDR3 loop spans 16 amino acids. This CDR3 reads CASSFTGTPGTDTQYF. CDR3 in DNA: TGTGCCAGCAGCTTTACCGGTACTCCGGGCACAGATACGCAGTATTTT.

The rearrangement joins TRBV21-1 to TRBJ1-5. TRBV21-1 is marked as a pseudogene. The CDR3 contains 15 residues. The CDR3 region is CASSPRGYSNQPQHF. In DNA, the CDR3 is TGTGCCAGCAGTCCCCGGGGATATAGCAATCAGCCCCAGCATTTT.

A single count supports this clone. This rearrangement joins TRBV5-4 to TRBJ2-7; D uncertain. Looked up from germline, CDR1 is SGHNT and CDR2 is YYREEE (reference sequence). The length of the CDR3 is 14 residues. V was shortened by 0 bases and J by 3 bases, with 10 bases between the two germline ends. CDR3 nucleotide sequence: TGTGCCAGCAGCTTGGCACCGGCGGTCTACGAGCAGTACTTC. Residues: CASSLAPAVYEQYF. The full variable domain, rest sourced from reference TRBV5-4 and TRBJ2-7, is ETGVTQSPTHLIKTRGQQVTLRCSSQSGHNTVSWYQQALGQGPQFIFQYYREEENGRGNFPPRFSGLQFPNYSSELNVNALELDDSALYLCASSLAPAVYEQYFGPGTRLTVT.

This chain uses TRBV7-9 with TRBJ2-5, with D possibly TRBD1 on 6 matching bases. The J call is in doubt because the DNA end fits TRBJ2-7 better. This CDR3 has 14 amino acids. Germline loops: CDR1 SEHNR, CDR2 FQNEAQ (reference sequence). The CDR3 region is CASSLRGDNYEQYF. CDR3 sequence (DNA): TGTGCCAGCAGCTTGCGAGGGGACAACTACGAGCAGTACTTC.

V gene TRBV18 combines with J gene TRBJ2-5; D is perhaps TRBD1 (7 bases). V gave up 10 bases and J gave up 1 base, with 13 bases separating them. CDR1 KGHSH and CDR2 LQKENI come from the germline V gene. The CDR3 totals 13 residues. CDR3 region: CATEGQLQETQYF. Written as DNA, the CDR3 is TGTGCCACGGAGGGACAGCTCCAAGAGACCCAGTACTTC.

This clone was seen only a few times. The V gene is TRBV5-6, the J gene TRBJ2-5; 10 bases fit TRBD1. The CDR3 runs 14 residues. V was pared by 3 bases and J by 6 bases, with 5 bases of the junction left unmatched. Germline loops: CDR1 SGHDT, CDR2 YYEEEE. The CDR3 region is CASSSTGGVKTQYF. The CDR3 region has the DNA TGTGCCAGCAGCTCGACAGGGGGCGTAAAGACCCAGTACTTC.

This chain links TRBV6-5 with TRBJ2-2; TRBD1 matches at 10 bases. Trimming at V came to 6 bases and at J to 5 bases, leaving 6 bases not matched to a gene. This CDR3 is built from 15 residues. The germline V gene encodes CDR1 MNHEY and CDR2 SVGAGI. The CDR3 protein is CASRGQGRRTGELFF. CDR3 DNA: TGTGCCAGCAGGGGACAGGGGCGGAGGACCGGGGAGCTGTTTTTT.